These 5 T cell receptor beta chains originate from one sample sequenced in a study of beta chain features in type 1 diabetes. The study, taken as a whole, reports: Shorter TCRB CDR3s, moderately but significantly so, were found in Type 1 diabetes patients in all four CD4+ subsets.

Their recognized antigens are unknown. Reverse transcription of all isolated RNA meant that expressed TCRB transcripts were sequenced. Profiling relied on immunoSEQ multiplex PCR, and the TCRdb table lists in-frame clones only, not all of them. Among 300,000 to 450,000 clones listed, 8.5% to 10% were seen once. The material sequenced was central memory CD4+ T cells from blood. Receptors originate from a man aged 25-40 years with type 1 diabetes.

This clone was observed a handful of times. The V call is TRBV7-9, the J call TRBJ2-1; no reliable D call. This CDR3 comprises 15 residues. Germline CDR1 and CDR2: SEHNR and FQNEAQ (reference sequence). V was shortened by 3 bases and J by 2 bases, with 11 bases between the two germline ends. DNA for the CDR3: TGTGCCAGCAGCTTTATATGGCCTCCCTACAATGAGCAGTTCTTC. Translated: CASSFIWPPYNEQFF.

J is TRBJ2-1 and V is TRBV5-1; D ambiguous. CDR3 length equals 14 residues. Germline CDR1 is SGHRS and CDR2 is YFSETQ. Trimming shortened V by 0 bases and J by 8 bases, and 12 bases separated the two germline ends. The chain's CDR3 is CASSLAFPRDEQFF. CDR3 DNA sequence: TGCGCCAGCAGCTTGGCCTTCCCAAGGGATGAGCAGTTCTTC.

The chain couples TRBV28 to TRBJ1-1; the D is unclear. CDR1 is MDHEN and CDR2 is SYDVKM in the germline V gene. CDR3 length equals 15 residues. V was pared by 2 bases and J by 0 bases, with 10 bases between. The CDR3 loop is CASSLGGNLNTEAFF. CDR3 nucleotide sequence: TGTGCCAGCAGTTTAGGAGGAAACTTGAACACTGAAGCTTTCTTT.

The gene calls are TRBV4-2 and TRBJ2-7, with D possibly TRBD2 on 6 matching bases. This CDR3 comprises 14 residues. The germline V and J ends were trimmed by 1 base and 3 bases, with 10 bases remaining between them. Germline CDR1 is LGHNA and CDR2 is YNFKEQ. The CDR3 sequence: CASSQVGRLYEQYF. Written as DNA, the CDR3 is TGTGCCAGCAGCCAAGTCGGGAGACTCTACGAGCAGTACTTC.

The genes are TRBV19 and TRBJ2-3; D may be TRBD1 (5 bases). Germline V gene lookup returns CDR1 LNHDA and CDR2 SQIVND (reference sequence). V lost 3 bases, J lost 8 bases, and 15 bases lay in between. This CDR3 is built from 14 residues. The CDR3 nucleotides read TGTGCCAGTAGTATGGAGCCCTTGCAGGGTACGCAGTATTTT. It yields the protein CASSMEPLQGTQYF.